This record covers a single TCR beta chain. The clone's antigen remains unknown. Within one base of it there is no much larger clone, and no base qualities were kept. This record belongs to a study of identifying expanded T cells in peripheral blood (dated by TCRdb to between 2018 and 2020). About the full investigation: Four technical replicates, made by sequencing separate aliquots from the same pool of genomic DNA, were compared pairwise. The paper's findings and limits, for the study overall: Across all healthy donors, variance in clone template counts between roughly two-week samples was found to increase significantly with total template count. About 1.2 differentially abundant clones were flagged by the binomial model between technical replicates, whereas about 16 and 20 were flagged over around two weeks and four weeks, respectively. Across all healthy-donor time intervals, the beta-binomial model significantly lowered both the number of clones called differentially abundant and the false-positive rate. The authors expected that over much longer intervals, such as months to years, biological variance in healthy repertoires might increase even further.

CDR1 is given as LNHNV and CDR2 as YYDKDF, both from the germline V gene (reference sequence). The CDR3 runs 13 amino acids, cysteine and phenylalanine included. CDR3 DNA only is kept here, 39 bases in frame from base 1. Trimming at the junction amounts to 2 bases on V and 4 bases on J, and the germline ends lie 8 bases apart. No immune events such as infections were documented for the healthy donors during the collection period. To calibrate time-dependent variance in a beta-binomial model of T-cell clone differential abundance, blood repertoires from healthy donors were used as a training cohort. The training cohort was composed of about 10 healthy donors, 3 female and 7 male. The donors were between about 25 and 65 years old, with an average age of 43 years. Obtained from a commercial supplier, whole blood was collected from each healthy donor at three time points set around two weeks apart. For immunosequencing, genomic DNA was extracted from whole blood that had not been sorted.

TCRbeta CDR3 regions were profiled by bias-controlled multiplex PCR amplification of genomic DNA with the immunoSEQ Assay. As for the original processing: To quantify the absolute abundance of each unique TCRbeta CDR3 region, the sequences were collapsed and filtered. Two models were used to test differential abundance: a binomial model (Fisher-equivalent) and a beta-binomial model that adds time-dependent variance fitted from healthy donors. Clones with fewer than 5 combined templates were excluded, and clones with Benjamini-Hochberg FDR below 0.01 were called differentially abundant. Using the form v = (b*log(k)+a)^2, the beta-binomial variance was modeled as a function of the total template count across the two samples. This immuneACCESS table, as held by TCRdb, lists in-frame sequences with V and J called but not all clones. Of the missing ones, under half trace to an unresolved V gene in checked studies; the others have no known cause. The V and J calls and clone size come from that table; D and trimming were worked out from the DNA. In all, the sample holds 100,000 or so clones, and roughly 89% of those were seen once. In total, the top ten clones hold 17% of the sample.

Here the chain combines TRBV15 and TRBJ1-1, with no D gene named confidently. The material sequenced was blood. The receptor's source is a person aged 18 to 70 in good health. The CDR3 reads CATSRPDVTEAFF. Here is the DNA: TGTGCCACCAGCAGACCTGACGTCACTGAAGCTTTCTTT.